This TCR beta chain was observed in a study of blood T cells in healthy people across ages. Study summary: Per two T cells, about one barcoded beta molecule was captured through template switching.

Healthy Russian Caucasian donors spanned ages about 6 to 95 years. Each sample had at least 6 million PBMCs isolated. Trimming removed 1 base from V and 2 bases from J; junction bases left unmatched: 3. The CDR3 length is 15 residues. Germline V lookup: CDR1 LGHNA, CDR2 YSLEER. Combining a sample-barcoded 5' primer with a J-beta primer mix, a second PCR ran for about 7 to 11 cycles. TCRdb reprocessed the 5' RACE reads with MiXCR, giving one entry per CDR3 protein. The sample has about 800,000 distinct CDR3 sequences; about half are singletons. Sequencing input: blood. The receptor was isolated from a man aged 80 or over in good health. V is TRBV4-3 and J is TRBJ2-3; 7 bases agree with TRBD1. CDR3 amino acids: CASSQGDRVTDTQYF. The CDR3 bases are TGCGCCAGCAGCCAAGGCGACAGGGTCACAGATACGCAGTATTTT.